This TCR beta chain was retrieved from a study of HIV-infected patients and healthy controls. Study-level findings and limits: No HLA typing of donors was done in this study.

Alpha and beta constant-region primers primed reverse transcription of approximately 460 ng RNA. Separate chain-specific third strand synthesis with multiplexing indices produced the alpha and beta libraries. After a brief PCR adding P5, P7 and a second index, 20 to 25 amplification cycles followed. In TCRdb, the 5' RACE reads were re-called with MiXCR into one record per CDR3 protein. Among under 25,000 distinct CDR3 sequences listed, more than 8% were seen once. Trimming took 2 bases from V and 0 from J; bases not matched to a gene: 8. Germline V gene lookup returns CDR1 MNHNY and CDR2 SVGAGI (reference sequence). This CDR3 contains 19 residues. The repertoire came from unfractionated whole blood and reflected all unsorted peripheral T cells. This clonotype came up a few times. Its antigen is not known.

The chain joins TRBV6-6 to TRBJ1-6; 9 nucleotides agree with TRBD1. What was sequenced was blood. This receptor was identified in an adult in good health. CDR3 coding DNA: TGTGCCAGCAGTTACCGGGACAGGGCCCTAAGCTCCTATAATTCACCCCTCCACTTT. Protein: CASSYRDRALSSYNSPLHF.